This T cell receptor (beta chain) was recovered during a study of shared clonotypes between healthy human individuals. Study-wide results and caveats: It was expected that sequencing depth would affect clonotype sharing among donors.

Only in-frame clones appear in the TCRdb table, and some are missing; sequencing was by immunoSEQ multiplex PCR. The repertoire holds hundreds of thousands of clones, with roughly 70% as singletons. It was into CD45RA+ naive and CD45RA-negative memory subsets that the CD4+ cells were split. About this clone: Its antigen is still unknown.

CDR1 MNHNS and CDR2 SASEGT come from the germline V gene. V lost 7 bases and J 9 bases, leaving 11 bases between the germline ends. The CDR3 has 11 residues. The rearrangement joins TRBV6-1 to TRBJ2-3; no firm D call. This clonotype originated in a woman aged 25 to 45 in good health. Sequencing used memory CD4+ T cells sorted from blood. The subset is: CD45RA-negative fraction. CDR3 DNA sequence: TGTGCCAGCACCCGAGTCCTCACGCAGTATTTT. Translating gives CASTRVLTQYF.